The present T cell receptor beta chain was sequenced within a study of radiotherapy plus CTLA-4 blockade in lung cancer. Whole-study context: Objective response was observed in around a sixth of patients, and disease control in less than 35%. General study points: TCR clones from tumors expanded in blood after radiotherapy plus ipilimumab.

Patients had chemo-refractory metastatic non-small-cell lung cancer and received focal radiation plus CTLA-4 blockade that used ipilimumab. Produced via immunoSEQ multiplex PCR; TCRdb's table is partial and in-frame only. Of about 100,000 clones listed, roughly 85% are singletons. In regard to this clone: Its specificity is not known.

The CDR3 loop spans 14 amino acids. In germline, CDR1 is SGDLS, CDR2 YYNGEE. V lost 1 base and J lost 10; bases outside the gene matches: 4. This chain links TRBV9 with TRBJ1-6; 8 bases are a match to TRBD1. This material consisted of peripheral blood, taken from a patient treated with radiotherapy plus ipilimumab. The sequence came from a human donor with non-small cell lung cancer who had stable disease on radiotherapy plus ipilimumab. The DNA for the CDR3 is TGTGCCAGCAGCGTAATGGACAGGGACTCACCCCTCCACTTT. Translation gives CASSVMDRDSPLHF.